This T cell receptor beta chain came from a study of shared clonotypes between healthy human individuals. The CDR3 runs 14 residues. V gave up 4 bases and J gave up 9 bases; unmatched junction bases: 2. Germline V gene data show CDR1 as WNHNN and CDR2 as SYGVQD (reference sequence). The method was immunoSEQ multiplex PCR; TCRdb's version includes in-frame clones alone and lacks a portion of them. The sample holds 2 million to 2.5 million clones; 85% to 95% are singletons and the top ten take 0.13%. This clone was seen only a few times. Input material: naive CD4+ T cells sorted from blood. Regarding subset: CD45RA+ positively selected. V usage is TRBV10-1 and J usage is TRBJ1-6; TRBD1 matches 11 bases. The sequence derives from a man aged 18 to 29 in good health. The CDR3 sequence is CASSAGTGGSPLHF. The DNA of the CDR3 is TGCGCCAGCAGTGCCGGGACAGGGGGTTCACCCCTCCACTTT.